Listed here are 14 T cell receptor beta chains from one sample, sequenced in a study of control samples from healthy donors and cancer patients. Produced via immunoSEQ multiplex PCR; TCRdb's table is partial and in-frame only. Among 130,000 or so clones listed, just under 95% were seen once. The source material was blood. Source of these receptors: a young man in good health.

This clone was seen once. This chain joins TRBV20-1 and TRBJ2-7; 10 bases line up with TRBD2. This CDR3 spans 15 amino acids. Losses at the gene ends were 3 bases for V and 2 bases for J; bases not matched to a gene: 7. Germline values: CDR1 DFQATT, CDR2 SNEGSKA (reference sequence). CDR3 protein: CSASKLAGAPYEQYF. CDR3 coding DNA: TGCAGTGCTAGTAAGCTAGCGGGGGCACCCTACGAGCAGTACTTC.

For the CDR3, the DNA is TGTGCCAGCAGCCATGGGGTTTCTAGCGGGGAAGAGACCCAGTACTTC. Its protein is CASSHGVSSGEETQYF. The chain couples TRBV3-1 (or the pseudogene TRBV3-2) to TRBJ2-5; 9 positions agree with TRBD2. CDR1 is LGHDT, CDR2 YNNKEL, per germline (reference sequence). V dropped 3 bases and J dropped 3; count of bases not matched to a gene: 8. The CDR3 runs to 16 residues.

The chain employs TRBV6-1 and TRBJ1-1, with D unresolved. Germline CDR1 and CDR2: MNHNS and SASEGT. Between the trimmed V and J ends, which lost 3 bases and 1 base, there was a span of 3 bases. This CDR3 contains 12 residues. This CDR3 is CASSEANTEAFF. CDR3 bases: TGTGCCAGCAGTGAGGCGAACACTGAAGCTTTCTTT.

This rearrangement joins TRBV5-1 to TRBJ1-1; no firm D call. This CDR3 is 13 amino acids long. Germline CDR1 SGHRS, CDR2 YFSETQ. The V and J ends lost 3 bases and 1 base respectively, with 7 bases between them. The CDR3 region is CASSSGPNTEAFF. The DNA for the CDR3 is TGCGCCAGCAGCTCCGGGCCGAACACTGAAGCTTTCTTT.

The rearrangement links TRBV30 to TRBJ2-7; TRBD2 is a possible D gene (5 bases). Germline assignment: CDR1 GTSNPN and CDR2 SVGIG (reference sequence). The CDR3 loop spans 14 amino acids. Trimming took 1 base from V and 3 from J, leaving 13 bases between them. In DNA, the CDR3 is TGTGCCTGGAGTGCGGCCGGGAACCTCTACGAGCAGTACTTC. Protein: CAWSAAGNLYEQYF.

The chain uses TRBV25-1 and TRBJ2-1, with 8 nucleotides matching TRBD2. The V and J ends lost 6 bases and 5 bases, in that order; junction bases with no gene match: 6. Germline assignment: CDR1 MGHDK and CDR2 SYGVNS. This CDR3 has 14 residues. This chain's CDR3 is CASRNSGTNNEQFF. The CDR3 nucleotides read TGTGCCAGCAGGAATAGCGGGACAAACAATGAGCAGTTCTTC.

This chain joins TRBV11-2 and TRBJ1-2; D gene unclear. The germline gives CDR1 SGHAT, CDR2 FQNNGV. The CDR3 sequence is 14 residues long. Between the trimmed V and J ends, which lost 0 bases and 4 bases, there was a span of 9 bases. The CDR3 reads CASSLDRGSYGYTF. In nucleotides, the CDR3 is TGTGCCAGCAGCTTAGACCGAGGGAGCTATGGCTACACCTTC.

This clone turned up a few times. The genes are TRBV29-1 and TRBJ1-1; the D gene is possibly TRBD1 (5 bases). CDR3 length equals 15 residues. The germline CDR1 and CDR2 sequences are SQVTM and ANQGSEA. The V end lost 0 bases, the J end lost 6 bases, and 17 bases lay between the germline ends. The CDR3 DNA reads TGCAGCGTTGAAGAGGTATGGGGGGTCGAGCCTGAAGCTTTCTTT. Translation: CSVEEVWGVEPEAFF.

The V call is TRBV30, the J call TRBJ2-5; TRBD2 agrees at 8 bases. The CDR3 runs to 11 residues. Germline loops: CDR1 GTSNPN, CDR2 SVGIG (reference sequence). Trimming cost V 5 bases and J 5 bases; bases outside gene matches: 1. In DNA, the CDR3 is TGTGCCTGGGCGGGGGGTGAGACCCAGTACTTC. This gives the protein CAWAGGETQYF.

The chain links TRBV10-3 to TRBJ1-1, with no clear D. CDR3 length equals 14 residues. Trimming took off 4 bases at V and 1 base at J, with 10 bases between the two ends. Germline assignment: CDR1 ENHRY and CDR2 SYGVKD. This CDR3 is CAISVTGKNTEAFF. Written as DNA, the CDR3 is TGTGCCATCAGTGTAACCGGGAAGAACACTGAAGCTTTCTTT.

This clone occurred once. The V gene is TRBV6-5, the J gene TRBJ2-7; D unclear. The CDR3 is 11 residues long. The ends were cut back, 8 bases at V and 2 bases at J, with 7 bases in the middle. The V gene's germline CDR1 is MNHEY and CDR2 SVGAGI. CDR3 protein: CASGSPYEQYF. CDR3 sequence (DNA): TGTGCCAGCGGGTCCCCCTACGAGCAGTACTTC.

There are a few counts of this clone. The chain couples TRBV6-2 or TRBV6-3 to TRBJ2-5; TRBD2 agrees at 7 bases. V shed 2 bases, J shed 2 bases, and the junction held 5 bases outside the gene matches. This CDR3 has 15 amino acids. Germline CDR1 MNHEY, CDR2 SVGEGT. The CDR3 DNA sequence: TGTGCCAGCAGTTACCCGTGGGAGGGACAAGAGACCCAGTACTTC. Translated: CASSYPWEGQETQYF.

The chain is built from TRBV28 and TRBJ2-6, with D hard to call. Germline CDR1 is MDHEN and CDR2 is SYDVKM. CDR3 length: 16 amino acids. V lost 3 bases and J 4 bases, leaving 13 bases between the germline ends. The CDR3 reads CASSFHGRRGANVLTF. In DNA form, the CDR3 reads TGTGCCAGCAGTTTCCACGGACGAAGGGGGGCCAACGTCCTGACTTTC. The entire variable domain, with the rest obtained from reference TRBV28 and TRBJ2-6, is as follows: DVKVTQSSRYLVKRTGEKVFLECVQDMDHENMFWYRQDPGLGLRLIYFSYDVKMKEKGDIPEGYSVSREKKERFSLILESASTNQTSMYLCASSFHGRRGANVLTFGAGSRLTVL.

The chain couples TRBV14 to TRBJ2-7, with 7 bases that match TRBD1. CDR3 length: 14 residues. Trimming removed 3 bases from V and 7 bases from J; junction bases left unmatched: 9. CDR1 SGHDN and CDR2 FVKESK come from the germline V gene. The CDR3 nucleotides are TGTGCCAGCAGCCAGTCAACAGGGGCAAGGGAGCAGTACTTC. Protein sequence: CASSQSTGAREQYF.